This section outlines one T cell receptor (beta chain) sequence together with its context. Its antigen is not identified. The junction differs from germline at one of its ends, possibly a read error. PCR used 60 Vbeta primers and 13 Jbeta primers. Sequencing used immunoSEQ multiplex PCR; TCRdb keeps in-frame clones, though not all of them. The sample has 60,000 to 70,000 clones; roughly 66% are singletons. The CDR3 runs 14 residues. Germline CDR1 is MDHEN and CDR2 is SYDVKM. This sample is part of a study of cytomegalovirus exposure and HLA in healthy donors. General study points: Despite most TCR sequences being rare, some public TCRs occurred in many donors.

The chain combines TRBV28 with TRBJ2-5; the D gene is possibly TRBD2 (6 bases). The sequence was obtained from a woman in her forties or fifties in good health and CMV-seronegative. The source material was PBMCs. The CDR3 nucleotides are TGTGCCAGCAGCACCTCGTCGGGAGAAGAAACCCAGTACTTC. Its translation is CASSTSSGEETQYF.